These 15 T cell receptor beta chains came from one sample sequenced in a study of siplizumab effects on memory and regulatory T cells. Clones were sequenced by immunoSEQ multiplex PCR, and TCRdb holds only the in-frame ones, with some missing. This table holds over 45,000 clones, about 98% found once. Material for sequencing was naive CD8+ T cells sorted from blood. The source is a human donor in good health.

V gene TRBV7-3 combines with J gene TRBJ2-5; D not certain. The CDR3 is made up of 12 amino acids. V was pared by 3 bases and J by 5 bases, with 7 bases between. CDR1 SGHTA and CDR2 FQGTGA come from the germline V gene. The CDR3 here is CASSFAPETQYF. The CDR3 DNA follows: TGTGCCAGCAGCTTTGCTCCGGAGACCCAGTACTTC. Supplemented by reference TRBV7-3 and TRBJ2-5, the full variable domain reads GAGVSQTPSNKVTEKGKYVELRCDPISGHTALYWYRQSLGQGPEFLIYFQGTGAADDSGLPNDRFFAVRPEGSVSTLKIQRTERGDSAVYLCASSFAPETQYFGPGTRLLVL.

The chain carries TRBV28 and TRBJ2-7; the match to TRBD1 covers 10 bases. The CDR3 has 14 residues. Germline V gene data show CDR1 as MDHEN and CDR2 as SYDVKM. The J segment lost 6 bases and the V segment lost 3 bases, leaving 5 bases of the junction unmatched. This CDR3 is CASSLGTGVSEQYF. CDR3 coding DNA: TGTGCCAGCAGTTTGGGGACAGGGGTAAGCGAGCAGTACTTC.

The chain recombines TRBV7-2 with TRBJ2-2, with D perhaps TRBD2 (5 bases). This CDR3 contains 18 residues. Germline CDR1 and CDR2: SGHTA and FQGNSA. The V and J ends lost 1 base and 1 base respectively, with 16 bases between them. The CDR3 DNA reads TGTGCCAGCAGCTTAGACGGGTTGGCGGGCTTGAACACCGGGGAGCTGTTTTTT. Translated: CASSLDGLAGLNTGELFF.

This sequence joins TRBV28 and TRBJ1-2; D remains unclear. Trimming took off 3 bases at V and 6 bases at J, with 8 bases between the two ends. The CDR3 extends over 12 amino acids. Germline lookup yields CDR1 MDHEN and CDR2 SYDVKM. The chain's CDR3 is CASSFSTDGYTF. The CDR3, as DNA: TGTGCCAGCAGTTTCAGTACTGATGGCTACACCTTC.

This clone appeared once. The V gene is TRBV28, the J gene TRBJ2-7; the D is unclear. V shed 5 bases and J shed 1 base, with 12 bases lying between them. CDR1 and CDR2 from the germline V gene are MDHEN and SYDVKM. The CDR3 sequence is 14 residues long. The DNA of the CDR3 is TGTGCCAGCAGTCTCTACAGAGGATCCTACGAGCAGTACTTC. Its translation is CASSLYRGSYEQYF. Based on the CDR3 plus reference TRBV28 and TRBJ2-7, the full variable domain is DVKVTQSSRYLVKRTGEKVFLECVQDMDHENMFWYRQDPGLGLRLIYFSYDVKMKEKGDIPEGYSVSREKKERFSLILESASTNQTSMYLCASSLYRGSYEQYFGPGTRLTVT.

This chain uses TRBV25-1 with TRBJ2-5, with 16 bases identical to TRBD2. J lost 5 bases, V lost 6 bases, and 0 bases had no gene match. Germline V lookup: CDR1 MGHDK, CDR2 SYGVNS. The CDR3 length is 14 residues. CDR3 DNA sequence: TGTGCCAGCAGGGGACTAGCGGGGGGGGAGACCCAGTACTTC. Encoded protein: CASRGLAGGETQYF.

The gene calls are TRBV6-5 and TRBJ2-7; TRBD1 matches 8 bases. CDR1 and CDR2 from the germline V gene are MNHEY and SVGAGI. With V trimmed by 2 bases and J by 6 bases, 3 bases remained unmatched. The CDR3 loop spans 13 amino acids. The CDR3 nucleotides read TGTGCCAGCAGTTACCTAACAGGGGGCGAGCAGTACTTC. Protein sequence: CASSYLTGGEQYF.

J is TRBJ1-5 and V is TRBV28; tentative D call: TRBD1 (5 bases). Germline V gives CDR1 MDHEN, CDR2 SYDVKM. V lost 5 bases to trimming and J lost 0 bases, with 8 bases between them. CDR3 length: 14 amino acids. CDR3 loop: CASSPGHSNQPQHF. In DNA form, the CDR3 reads TGTGCCAGCAGTCCCGGACATAGCAATCAGCCCCAGCATTTT. Together with reference TRBV28 and TRBJ1-5, the CDR3 gives the full variable domain: DVKVTQSSRYLVKRTGEKVFLECVQDMDHENMFWYRQDPGLGLRLIYFSYDVKMKEKGDIPEGYSVSREKKERFSLILESASTNQTSMYLCASSPGHSNQPQHFGDGTRLSIL.

The V gene is TRBV30, the J gene TRBJ2-7, with a tentative D call TRBD2 (5 bases). CDR3 size: 16 residues. CDR1 is GTSNPN and CDR2 is SVGIG in the germline V gene (reference sequence). The V end was cut by 1 base, the J end by 0 bases, with 16 bases between. Written as DNA, the CDR3 is TGTGCCTGGAGTGGCCCCCCGAGGGCGAGCTCCTACGAGCAGTACTTC. It translates to CAWSGPPRASSYEQYF.

The gene calls are TRBV6-6 and TRBJ2-5; either TRBD1 or TRBD2 may fit D (7 bases each). V lost 5 bases to trimming and J lost 4 bases, with 17 bases between them. This CDR3 has 15 residues. The germline CDR1 and CDR2 sequences are MNHNY and SVGAGI (reference sequence). CDR3 sequence (DNA): TGTGCCAGCAGTCCCCAGGGGGGGATCCTAGAGACCCAGTACTTC. It is translated as CASSPQGGILETQYF.

J is TRBJ2-3 and V is TRBV7-6, with D uncertain. The V end was cut by 1 base, the J end by 0 bases, with 8 bases between. Germline assignment: CDR1 SGHVS and CDR2 FNYEAQ. This CDR3 has 15 residues. The CDR3 protein is CASSLGEFSTDTQYF. In DNA, the CDR3 is TGTGCCAGCAGCTTAGGGGAATTTAGCACAGATACGCAGTATTTT.

The gene calls are TRBV30 and TRBJ2-1, with 12 bases fitting TRBD2. Germline V gives CDR1 GTSNPN, CDR2 SVGIG (reference sequence). V lost 1 base to trimming and J lost 8 bases; unmatched junction nucleotides: 3. The CDR3 has 14 amino acids. Written as DNA, the CDR3 is TGTGCCTGGAGTGAGACTAGCGGGAGTGATGAGCAGTTCTTC. Its protein product is CAWSETSGSDEQFF.

The chain joins TRBV11-3 to TRBJ2-1; the D is unclear. Germline-derived CDR1 and CDR2 are SGHNT and YENEEA. Trimming stripped 2 bases from V and 2 bases from J, with 4 bases between. The CDR3 length is 13 residues. CDR3 sequence: CASSLPTYNEQFF. Here the CDR3 DNA reads TGTGCCAGCAGCTTACCCACCTACAATGAGCAGTTCTTC.

The gene calls are TRBV21-1 and TRBJ1-6. TRBV21-1 is labeled a pseudogene. This CDR3 is 17 amino acids long. The CDR3 region has the DNA TGTGCCAGCAGCAAAGAGGGTGAGAGCTCCTATAATTCACCCCTCCACTTT. Protein sequence: CASSKEGESSYNSPLHF.

The gene calls are TRBV30 and TRBJ2-3; D is uncertain. Germline V gives CDR1 GTSNPN, CDR2 SVGIG (reference sequence). This CDR3 is 14 amino acids long. V shed 3 bases and J shed 0 bases, with 10 bases lying between them. CDR3 bases: TGTGCCTGGAGATTGGGTTATAGCACAGATACGCAGTATTTT. Its translation: CAWRLGYSTDTQYF. The full variable domain, completed using reference TRBV30 and TRBJ2-3, is SQTIHQWPATLVQPVGSPLSLECTVEGTSNPNLYWYRQAAGRGLQLLFYSVGIGQISSEVPQNLSASRPQDRQFILSSKKLLLSDSGFYLCAWRLGYSTDTQYFGPGTRLTVL.